These 10 T cell receptor beta chains were all obtained from the same sample, sequenced in a study of CD8+CD57+ T cells in acquired aplastic anemia. Genomic DNA, serving as template, underwent TCR beta VDJ and CDR3 profiling. TCRdb called the reads again in MiXCR, with one record for every CDR3 protein. The sample carries about 120,000 distinct CDR3 sequences, under 65% recorded once. Patients sequenced had flow cytometry evidence of CD8+CD57+ cell expansion. The sample taken for sequencing was sorted CD4+, CD8+, or CD8+CD57+ T cells (not recorded which) from PBMCs. The receptors here all came from a human donor with aplastic anemia.

The CDR3 DNA reads TGTGCCAGCCACTCAGACAGGGGATTCTATGGCTACACCTTC. It encodes CASHSDRGFYGYTF. The genes are TRBV6-1 and TRBJ1-2; 8 bases map to TRBD1. Germline CDR1 reads MNHNS; CDR2 reads SASEGT. V lost 8 bases and J lost 4; bases outside the gene matches: 9. This CDR3 is 14 amino acids long.

The chain combines TRBV7-9 with TRBJ2-3; D gene uncertain. The CDR3 has 13 amino acids. V was cut by 0 bases and J by 6 bases, with 7 bases left in between. Germline V CDR1 and CDR2: SEHNR, FQNEAQ (reference sequence). The CDR3 loop is CASSLAPSDTQYF. The CDR3 DNA reads as TGTGCCAGCAGCTTAGCTCCGTCGGATACGCAGTATTTT.

Of note for this clonotype: An end of the junction differs from the germline gene, which may be a read error. The chain uses TRBV2 and TRBJ1-6, with D unclear. CDR1 is SNHLY, CDR2 FYNNEI, per germline. This CDR3 spans 14 amino acids. The CDR3: CASSESSGNLPLHF. DNA for the CDR3: TGTGCCAGCAGTGAATCCAGTGGTAATTTACCCCTCCACTTT.

This chain connects TRBV11-1 to TRBJ2-1, with 10 bases fitting TRBD2. Germline lookup yields CDR1 SGHAT and CDR2 FQDESV (reference sequence). The CDR3 is 15 amino acids. With V trimmed by 11 bases and J by 6 bases, 13 bases remained unmatched. The CDR3 loop reads CAGLAGERSINEQFF. The CDR3 nucleotides are TGTGCCGGCCTAGCGGGGGAGCGATCTATCAATGAGCAGTTCTTC. Full variable domain (outside the CDR3, taken from reference TRBV11-1 and TRBJ2-1): EAEVAQSPRYKITEKSQAVAFWCDPISGHATLYWYRQILGQGPELLVQFQDESVVDDSQLPKDRFSAERLKGVDSTLKIQPAELGDSAMYLCAGLAGERSINEQFFGPGTRLTVL.

This clonotype appeared many times. The gene calls are TRBV7-9 and TRBJ2-7, with 8 bases lining up with TRBD1. Germline V lookup: CDR1 SEHNR, CDR2 FQNEAQ (reference sequence). This CDR3 comprises 15 residues. Trimming took 5 bases from V and 2 from J; bases not matched to a gene: 8. The CDR3 protein is CASSIRQGNTYEQYF. In DNA, the CDR3 is TGTGCCAGCAGCATACGACAGGGGAACACCTACGAGCAGTACTTC.

This clonotype showed up many times. V and J are TRBV7-6 and TRBJ2-1; no reliable D call. V shed 5 bases and J shed 3 bases, with 8 bases lying between them. The CDR3 sequence is 13 residues long. Germline V gene sequence: CDR1 SGHVS, CDR2 FNYEAQ. Here the CDR3 DNA reads TGTGCCAGCAGCGAAGACATCTACAATGAGCAGTTCTTC. It yields the protein CASSEDIYNEQFF.

CDR3 in amino acids: CASSLEYGSREYF. The CDR3 bases are TGTGCCAGCAGCTTAGAGTACGGGTCCAGGGAGTATTTT. The chain combines TRBV7-8 with TRBJ2-3; the D gene is possibly TRBD1 (5 bases). The CDR3 length is 13 residues. V was shortened by 1 base and J by 13 bases, with 15 bases between the two germline ends. Germline loops: CDR1 SGHVS, CDR2 FQNEAQ. The full variable domain, rest sourced from reference TRBV7-8 and TRBJ2-3, is GAGVSQSPRYKVAKRGQDVALRCDPISGHVSLFWYQQALGQGPEFLTYFQNEAQLDKSGLPSDRFFAERPEGSVSTLKIQRTQQEDSAVYLCASSLEYGSREYFGPGTRLTVL.

The V call is TRBV20-1, the J call TRBJ1-2; no clear D. Trimming removed 4 bases from V and 2 bases from J, with 8 bases in between. Per germline, CDR1 DFQATT and CDR2 SNEGSKA (reference sequence). This CDR3 has 12 amino acids. The CDR3 nucleotides read TGCAGTGCTACAACAGCAAACTATGGCTACACCTTC. Its translation: CSATTANYGYTF.

The chain recombines TRBV6-6 with TRBJ1-5; D remains unclear. V lost 8 bases, J lost 7 bases, and 9 bases lay in between. The CDR3 totals 11 residues. The germline V gene has CDR1 MNHNY and CDR2 SVGAGI (reference sequence). The CDR3 loop reads CASGGAQPQHF. The CDR3 nucleotides read TGTGCCAGCGGAGGAGCCCAGCCCCAGCATTTT.

The chain is built from TRBV25-1 and TRBJ2-3, with 7 bases that match TRBD2. V shed 2 bases and J 0 bases; nucleotides not matched to a gene: 11. The CDR3 sequence is 18 residues long. Looked up from germline, CDR1 is MGHDK and CDR2 is SYGVNS. The CDR3 sequence: CASSEPPSGTFSTDTQYF. Written as DNA, the CDR3 is TGTGCCAGCAGTGAACCCCCTAGCGGAACATTCAGCACAGATACGCAGTATTTT.